The rows below give T cell receptor beta chains drawn from one sample of a study of blood T cell repertoires in COVID-19. TCRdb keeps only in-frame clones here, not all; method: immunoSEQ multiplex PCR. The data show 650,000 to 800,000 clones, approximately 90% seen once. The sequencing input was peripheral blood. The receptors shown here come from a woman aged 18-35 years with acute or convalescent COVID-19. Both conserved end residues are part of each CDR3. A D gene is named only where the DNA matches it firmly. Part of the rows lack a size; the others show once, few, many or a class for expanded clones.

j_gene	abundance	v_gene	d_gene	CDR3nt	CDR3aa
TRBJ2-1	NA	TRBV24-1	TRBD2	TGTGCCACCAGTGATGGGACTAGCGGGAGGGGTGAGCAGTTCTTC	CATSDGTSGRGEQFF
TRBJ1-6	once	TRBV30	NA	TGTGCCTGGAGTGCGGGATCAGATAATTCACCCCTCCACTTT	CAWSAGSDNSPLHF
TRBJ2-1	NA	TRBV12-3/TRBV12-4	NA	TGTGCCAGCAGTTTAGTGGCCGACAATGAGCAGTTCTTC	CASSLVADNEQFF
TRBJ1-1	NA	TRBV19	NA	TGTGCCAGTACCCCGGGGAACAGCCTGAACACTGAAGCTTTCTTT	CASTPGNSLNTEAFF
TRBJ1-1	NA	TRBV12-3/TRBV12-4	NA	TGTGCCAGCAGTACACAGGTCTGGGGTGAAGCTTTCTTT	CASSTQVWGEAFF
TRBJ1-5	NA	TRBV5-8	NA	TGTGCCAGCAGTCACCGCAGGGGCTCAGGGAGCAATCAGCCCCAGCATTTT	CASSHRRGSGSNQPQHF
TRBJ1-1	NA	TRBV19	TRBD1	TGTGCCAGTACCTGGGCAGGGGGCGCAACTGAAGCTTTCTTT	CASTWAGGATEAFF
TRBJ1-1	NA	TRBV6-5	NA	TGTGCCAGCAAGCGAGGAGAAACTAACACTGAAGCTTTCTTT	CASKRGETNTEAFF
TRBJ2-2	NA	TRBV9	NA	TGTGCCAGCAGCCAATGGGGTCAGGGATACGGCGGGGAGCTGTTTTTT	CASSQWGQGYGGELFF
TRBJ2-2	NA	TRBV11-2	TRBD1	TGTGCCAGCAGCTTAAGGGACAGAACCACCGGGGAGCTGTTTTTT	CASSLRDRTTGELFF
TRBJ1-2	NA	TRBV4-3	NA	TGCGCCAGCAGCCAAGATTGGAGGGGAAGCTATGGCTACACCTTC	CASSQDWRGSYGYTF
TRBJ1-6	NA	TRBV5-1	NA	TGCGCCAGCAGCTTGGGCAGCTATAATTCACCCCTCCACTTT	CASSLGSYNSPLHF
TRBJ2-7	NA	TRBV6-6	NA	TGTGCCAGCTCGACTCCGGGTCCATCGATCGGCGAGCAGTACTTC	CASSTPGPSIGEQYF
TRBJ2-5	few	TRBV6-2/TRBV6-3	NA	TGTGCCAGCAGTTACGCGTCTCAAGAGACCCAGTACTTC	CASSYASQETQYF
TRBJ1-4	once	TRBV4-1	NA	TGCGCCAGCAGCCAAGATCAACAGTCAACTAATGAAAAACTGTTTTTT	CASSQDQQSTNEKLFF
TRBJ1-2	NA	TRBV4-3	TRBD1	TGCGCCAGCAGCCAAGGTGTCGGGACAGGGGGATTTACTGGCTACACCTTC	CASSQGVGTGGFTGYTF
TRBJ1-5	NA	TRBV9	NA	TGTGCCAGCAGCGTAGACTGGGCCCCAAATCAGCCCCAGCATTTT	CASSVDWAPNQPQHF
TRBJ2-5	NA	TRBV6-5	TRBD2	TGTGCCAGCAGTCCCGGGGGGGAATCGACCCAGTACTTC	CASSPGGESTQYF
TRBJ1-5	few	TRBV5-1	NA	TGCGCCAGCAGCTTGGGACCCGGTCAGGAGGGACAGCCCCAGCATTTT	CASSLGPGQEGQPQHF
TRBJ1-1	NA	TRBV25-1	TRBD1	TGTGCCAGCAGTAAACAGGGGAAGGGTTGGAACACTGAAGCTTTCTTT	CASSKQGKGWNTEAFF
TRBJ2-1	once	TRBV4-1	TRBD1	TGCGCCAGCAGCCAAGGTGGACAGGGGACTTCAAAGCCGGAGCAGTTCTTC	CASSQGGQGTSKPEQFF
TRBJ2-2	NA	TRBV28	TRBD2	TGTGCCAGCAGGGGGTCGGCGGGGGAGTACACCGGGGAGCTGTTTTTT	CASRGSAGEYTGELFF
TRBJ1-1	NA	TRBV6-5	NA	TGTGCCAGCAGTCGACAGGCCAGGACTGAAGCTTTCTTT	CASSRQARTEAFF
TRBJ2-7	NA	TRBV15	NA	TGTGCCACTACCCCCGGGGTCGGGTACTACGAGCAGTACTTC	CATTPGVGYYEQYF
TRBJ1-2	NA	TRBV6-4	NA	TGTGCCAGCTACTGGGACACCAACTATGGCTACACCTTC	CASYWDTNYGYTF
TRBJ1-5	few	TRBV5-1	NA	TGCGCCAGCAGCCCGGACAGCCTTAGCAATCAGCCCCAGCATTTT	CASSPDSLSNQPQHF
TRBJ2-3	NA	TRBV7-2	TRBD2	TGTGCCAGCAGCAGTCCTAGCGGGGGCTTACCCACAGATACGCAGTATTTT	CASSSPSGGLPTDTQYF
TRBJ1-2	NA	TRBV19	TRBD1	TGTGCCAGTAGTATCTGGGACAGGGGGCTAGGCTACACCTTC	CASSIWDRGLGYTF
TRBJ2-7	NA	TRBV3-1/TRBV3-2	NA	TGTGCCAGCAGCCGAGGGTCTTCAAGCTCCTACGAGCAGTACTTC	CASSRGSSSSYEQYF
TRBJ1-1	NA	TRBV5-1	NA	TGCGCCAGCAGCTTGGCAGGGGTGGGGAACACTGAAGCTTTCTTT	CASSLAGVGNTEAFF
TRBJ2-7	once	TRBV19	TRBD2	TGTGCCAGTAGTTCTCTAGCGGGGGGGCCCTACGAGCAGTACTTC	CASSSLAGGPYEQYF
TRBJ2-2	NA	TRBV7-9	TRBD1	TGTGCCAGCAGCTTACAGGGGGCCGGGGAGCTGTTTTTT	CASSLQGAGELFF
TRBJ1-1	NA	TRBV18	TRBD1	TGTGCCAGCTCACGAGCACAGGGGAAAGAGACTGAAGCTTTCTTT	CASSRAQGKETEAFF